These 7 T cell receptor beta chains were all obtained from the same sample, sequenced in a study of blood T cell repertoires in COVID-19 (TCRdb year 2020). Library prep was done by the immunoSEQ multiplex PCR assay. This immuneACCESS table, as held by TCRdb, lists in-frame sequences with V and J called but not all clones. Of the missing ones, under half trace to an unresolved V gene in checked studies; the others have no known cause. The sample table contains more than 150,000 clones; only one count was recorded for around nine tenths of them. Approximately 12% of the sample goes to the ten largest clones. Sequenced sample: peripheral blood. The receptors were sampled from a woman between 70 and 85 years old with COVID-19, enrolled during active disease.

J is TRBJ2-3 and V is TRBV6-4, with D maybe TRBD1 (6 bases). V dropped 7 bases and J dropped 0 bases, with 11 bases sitting between them. The length of the CDR3 is 14 residues. Germline V CDR1 and CDR2: MRHNA, SNTAGT. The CDR3 reads CASKQGESTDTQYF. In DNA form, the CDR3 reads TGTGCCAGCAAACAGGGAGAGAGCACAGATACGCAGTATTTT.

The chain has TRBV9 and TRBJ2-1; 10 nucleotides agree with TRBD2. V trimming: 6 bases; J trimming: 4 bases; junction bases outside the gene matches: 7. CDR3 length: 15 amino acids. Germline CDR1 SGDLS, CDR2 YYNGEE. CDR3 sequence reads: CASTTSGVSYNEQFF. The CDR3 nucleotides read TGTGCCAGCACCACTAGCGGGGTTTCATACAATGAGCAGTTCTTC.

The rearrangement uses TRBV19 and TRBJ2-4; 7 nucleotides line up with TRBD2. This CDR3 region has 17 residues. The germline V gene has CDR1 LNHDA and CDR2 SQIVND (reference sequence). V was pared by 5 bases and J by 4 bases, with 14 bases of the junction left unmatched. For the CDR3, the DNA is TGTGCCAGTAGTGAGCTAGCGGCAGCTAACATGAAAAACATTCAGTACTTC. Translation gives CASSELAAANMKNIQYF.

V usage is TRBV10-3 and J usage is TRBJ2-5; tentative D call: TRBD2 (5 bases). CDR1 is ENHRY, CDR2 SYGVKD, per germline. V lost 2 bases and J 2 bases, leaving 12 bases between the germline ends. This CDR3 region has 15 residues. The CDR3 loop is CAISEQSGVQETQYF. CDR3 in DNA: TGTGCCATCAGTGAGCAAAGCGGAGTGCAAGAGACCCAGTACTTC.

The rearrangement uses TRBV6-2 or TRBV6-3 and TRBJ2-7; 9 bases align to TRBD2. V was pared by 6 bases and J by 1 base, with 4 bases of the junction left unmatched. This CDR3 contains 14 residues. The germline V gene encodes CDR1 MNHEY and CDR2 SVGEGT. The CDR3 is CASSPSGRSYEQYF. Written as DNA, the CDR3 is TGTGCCAGCAGCCCCAGCGGGAGGTCCTACGAGCAGTACTTC.

The rearrangement uses TRBV19 and TRBJ1-4, with 7 bases that match TRBD1. The CDR3 sequence is 13 residues long. Germline assignment: CDR1 LNHDA and CDR2 SQIVND (reference sequence). J was trimmed by 7 bases and V by 5 bases; bases with no gene match: 4. The CDR3 DNA follows: TGTGCCAGTAGTGCACAGGGGCGTGAAAAACTGTTTTTT. Translated: CASSAQGREKLFF. The variable domain in full, with the rest retrieved from reference TRBV19 and TRBJ1-4, is DGGITQSPKYLFRKEGQNVTLSCEQNLNHDAMYWYRQDPGQGLRLIYYSQIVNDFQKGDIAEGYSVSREKKESFPLTVTSAQKNPTAFYLCASSAQGREKLFFGSGTQLSVL.

This rearrangement joins TRBV7-3 to TRBJ2-2; 8 bases are shared with TRBD1. Germline V gene sequence: CDR1 SGHTA, CDR2 FQGTGA. The CDR3 is 16 residues long. V dropped 5 bases and J dropped 1; count of bases not matched to a gene: 6. The CDR3 coding sequence is TGTGCCAGCAGCCCACAGGGGGTTGAGAACACCGGGGAGCTGTTTTTT. It specifies CASSPQGVENTGELFF.